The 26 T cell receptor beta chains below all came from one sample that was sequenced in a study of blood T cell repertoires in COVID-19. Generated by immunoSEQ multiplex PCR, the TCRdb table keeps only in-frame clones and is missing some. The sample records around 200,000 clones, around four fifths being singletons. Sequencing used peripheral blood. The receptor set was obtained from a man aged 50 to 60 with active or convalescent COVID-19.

The CDR3 loop reads CASSEWGQRNQPQHF. In DNA form, the CDR3 reads TGTGCCAGCAGTGAGTGGGGCCAGCGCAATCAGCCCCAGCATTTT. The chain combines TRBV6-1 with TRBJ1-5; TRBD1 is a possible D gene (5 bases). Germline V CDR1 and CDR2: MNHNS, SASEGT. The V end was cut by 3 bases, the J end by 2 bases, with 11 bases between. CDR3 length: 15 amino acids.

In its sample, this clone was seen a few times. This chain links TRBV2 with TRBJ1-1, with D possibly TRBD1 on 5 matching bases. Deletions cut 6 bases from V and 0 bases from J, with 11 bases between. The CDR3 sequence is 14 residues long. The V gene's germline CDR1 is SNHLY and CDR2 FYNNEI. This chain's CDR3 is CASRGRVVNTEAFF. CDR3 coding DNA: TGTGCCAGCAGGGGCAGGGTTGTGAACACTGAAGCTTTCTTT.

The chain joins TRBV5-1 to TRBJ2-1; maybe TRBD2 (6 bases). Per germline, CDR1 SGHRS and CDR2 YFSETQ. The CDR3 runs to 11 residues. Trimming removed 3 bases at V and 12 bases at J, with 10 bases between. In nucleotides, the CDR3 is TGCGCCAGCAGCTGGGGGGAGGTGCAGTTCTTC. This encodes CASSWGEVQFF.

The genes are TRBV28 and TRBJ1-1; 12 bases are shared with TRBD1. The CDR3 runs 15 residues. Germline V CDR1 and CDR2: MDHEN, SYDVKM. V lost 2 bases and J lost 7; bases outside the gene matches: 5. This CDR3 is CASSLGGQGAGEAFF. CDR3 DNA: TGTGCCAGCAGTTTAGGGGGACAGGGGGCTGGTGAAGCTTTCTTT.

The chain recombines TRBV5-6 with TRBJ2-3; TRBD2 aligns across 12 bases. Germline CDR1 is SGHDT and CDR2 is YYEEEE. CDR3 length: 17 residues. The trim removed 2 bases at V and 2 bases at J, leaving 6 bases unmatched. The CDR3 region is CASSLGLAGLYTDTQYF. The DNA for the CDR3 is TGTGCCAGCAGCTTAGGACTAGCGGGACTTTACACAGATACGCAGTATTTT.

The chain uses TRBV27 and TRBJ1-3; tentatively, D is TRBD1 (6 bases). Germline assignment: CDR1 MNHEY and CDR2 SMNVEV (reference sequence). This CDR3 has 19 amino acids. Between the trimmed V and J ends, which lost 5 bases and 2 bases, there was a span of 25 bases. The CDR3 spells CASSPFPPLAGATGNTIYF. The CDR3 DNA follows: TGTGCCAGCAGTCCCTTTCCACCCCTCGCAGGGGCAACTGGAAACACCATATATTTT.

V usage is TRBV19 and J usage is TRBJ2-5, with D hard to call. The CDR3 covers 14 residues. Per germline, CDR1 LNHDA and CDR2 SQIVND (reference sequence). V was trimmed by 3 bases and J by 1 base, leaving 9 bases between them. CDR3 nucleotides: TGTGCCAGTAGTATTCCCTCCCTCCAAGAGACCCAGTACTTC. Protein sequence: CASSIPSLQETQYF.

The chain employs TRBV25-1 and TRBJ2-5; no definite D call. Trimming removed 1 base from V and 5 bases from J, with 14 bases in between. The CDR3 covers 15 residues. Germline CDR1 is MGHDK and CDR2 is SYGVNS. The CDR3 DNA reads TGTGCCAGCAGTGAATGGAAGAGAGCCGGGGAGACCCAGTACTTC. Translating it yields CASSEWKRAGETQYF.

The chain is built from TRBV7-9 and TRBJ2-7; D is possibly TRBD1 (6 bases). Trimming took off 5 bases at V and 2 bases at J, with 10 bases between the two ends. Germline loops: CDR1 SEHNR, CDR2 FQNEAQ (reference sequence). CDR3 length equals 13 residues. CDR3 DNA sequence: TGTGCCAGCAGCCCCAGGGGACCCTACGAGCAGTACTTC. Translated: CASSPRGPYEQYF.

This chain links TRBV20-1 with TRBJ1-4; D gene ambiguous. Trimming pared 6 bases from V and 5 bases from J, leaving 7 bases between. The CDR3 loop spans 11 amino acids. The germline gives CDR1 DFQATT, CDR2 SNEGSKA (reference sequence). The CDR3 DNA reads TGCAGTGCGATCCGGAATGAAAAACTGTTTTTT. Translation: CSAIRNEKLFF.

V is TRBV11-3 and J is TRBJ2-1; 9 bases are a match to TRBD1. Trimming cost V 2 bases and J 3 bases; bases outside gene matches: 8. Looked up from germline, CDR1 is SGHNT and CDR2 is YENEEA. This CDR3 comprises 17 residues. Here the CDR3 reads CASSLSSTGGIYNEQFF. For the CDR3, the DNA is TGTGCCAGCAGCTTATCCTCGACAGGGGGTATCTACAATGAGCAGTTCTTC.

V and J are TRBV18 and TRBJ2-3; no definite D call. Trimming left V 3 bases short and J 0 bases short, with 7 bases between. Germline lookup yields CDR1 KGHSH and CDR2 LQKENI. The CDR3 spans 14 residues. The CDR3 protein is CASSPTASTDTQYF. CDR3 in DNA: TGTGCCAGCTCACCCACAGCCAGCACAGATACGCAGTATTTT.

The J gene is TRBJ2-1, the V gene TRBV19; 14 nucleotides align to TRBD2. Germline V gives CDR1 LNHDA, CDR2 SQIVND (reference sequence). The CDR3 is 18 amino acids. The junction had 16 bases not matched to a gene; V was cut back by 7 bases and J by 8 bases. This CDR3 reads CASTRPGTSGRRVHEQFF. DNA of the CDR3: TGTGCCAGTACAAGACCGGGGACTAGCGGGAGAAGGGTACATGAGCAGTTCTTC.

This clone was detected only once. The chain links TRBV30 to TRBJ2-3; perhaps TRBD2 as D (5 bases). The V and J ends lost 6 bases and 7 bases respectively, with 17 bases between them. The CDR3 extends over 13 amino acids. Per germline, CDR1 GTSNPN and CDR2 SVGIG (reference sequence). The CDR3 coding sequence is TGTGCCTGTAACGCGGGTGTGGGAAATACGCAGTATTTT. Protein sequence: CACNAGVGNTQYF. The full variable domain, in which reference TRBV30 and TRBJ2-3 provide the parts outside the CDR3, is SQTIHQWPATLVQPVGSPLSLECTVEGTSNPNLYWYRQAAGRGLQLLFYSVGIGQISSEVPQNLSASRPQDRQFILSSKKLLLSDSGFYLCACNAGVGNTQYFGPGTRLTVL.

The chain's CDR3 is CATSVLTSGRGNEQFF. CDR3 DNA sequence: TGTGCCACCAGTGTCTTGACTAGCGGGAGGGGGAATGAGCAGTTCTTC. The chain combines TRBV24-1 with TRBJ2-1; TRBD2 matches at 14 bases. Germline V gene sequence: CDR1 KGHDR, CDR2 SFDVKD. The CDR3 is made up of 16 amino acids. Trimming took 5 bases from V and 7 from J; bases not matched to a gene: 6.

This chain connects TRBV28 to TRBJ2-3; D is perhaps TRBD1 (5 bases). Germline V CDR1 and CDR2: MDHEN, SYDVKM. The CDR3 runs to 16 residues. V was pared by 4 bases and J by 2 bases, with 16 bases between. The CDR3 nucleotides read TGTGCCAGCAGTTCGACAGCCAGAACGAACACAGATACGCAGTATTTT. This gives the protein CASSSTARTNTDTQYF.

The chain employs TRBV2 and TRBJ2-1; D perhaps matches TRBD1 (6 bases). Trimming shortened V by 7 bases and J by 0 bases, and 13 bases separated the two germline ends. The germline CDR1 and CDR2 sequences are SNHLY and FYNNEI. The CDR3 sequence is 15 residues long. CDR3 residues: CASTSDRSSYNEQFF. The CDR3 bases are TGTGCCAGCACCAGCGACAGGAGCTCCTACAATGAGCAGTTCTTC. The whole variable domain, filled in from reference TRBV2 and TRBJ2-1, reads EPEVTQTPSHQVTQMGQEVILRCVPISNHLYFYWYRQILGQKVEFLVSFYNNEISEKSEIFDDQFSVERPDGSNFTLKIRSTKLEDSAMYFCASTSDRSSYNEQFFGPGTRLTVL.

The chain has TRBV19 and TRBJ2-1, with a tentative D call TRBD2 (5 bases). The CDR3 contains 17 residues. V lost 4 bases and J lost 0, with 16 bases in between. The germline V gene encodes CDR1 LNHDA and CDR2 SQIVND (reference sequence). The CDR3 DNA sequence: TGTGCCAGTAGTAGGACTCTCCGGTTGGGCTCCTACAATGAGCAGTTCTTC. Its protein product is CASSRTLRLGSYNEQFF.

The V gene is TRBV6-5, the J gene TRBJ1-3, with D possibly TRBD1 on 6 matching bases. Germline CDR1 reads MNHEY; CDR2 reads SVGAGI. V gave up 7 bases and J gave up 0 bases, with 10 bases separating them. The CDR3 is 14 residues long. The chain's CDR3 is CASTTGSSGNTIYF. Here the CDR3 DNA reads TGTGCCAGCACCACAGGGAGCTCTGGAAACACCATATATTTT.

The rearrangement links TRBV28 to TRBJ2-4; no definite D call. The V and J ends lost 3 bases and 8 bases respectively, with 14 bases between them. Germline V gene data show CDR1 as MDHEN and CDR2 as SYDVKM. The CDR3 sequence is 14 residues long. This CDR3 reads CASSFGVIPDIQYF. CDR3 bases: TGTGCCAGCAGTTTTGGAGTAATCCCAGACATTCAGTACTTC.

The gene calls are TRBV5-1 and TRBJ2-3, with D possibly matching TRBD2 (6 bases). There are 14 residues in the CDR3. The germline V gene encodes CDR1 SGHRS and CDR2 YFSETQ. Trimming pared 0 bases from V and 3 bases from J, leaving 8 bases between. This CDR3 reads CASSLAGTTDTQYF. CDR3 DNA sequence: TGCGCCAGCAGCTTGGCAGGGACTACAGATACGCAGTATTTT. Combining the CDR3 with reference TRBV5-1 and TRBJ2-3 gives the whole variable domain KAGVTQTPRYLIKTRGQQVTLSCSPISGHRSVSWYQQTPGQGLQFLFEYFSETQRNKGNFPGRFSGRQFSNSRSEMNVSTLELGDSALYLCASSLAGTTDTQYFGPGTRLTVL.

Written as DNA, the CDR3 is TGTGCCAGCAGTTTACAGACAAACTATGGCTACACCTTC. This sequence encodes CASSLQTNYGYTF. The V and J genes are TRBV5-5 and TRBJ1-2, with unresolved D. CDR1 and CDR2 from the germline V gene are SGHKS and YYEKEE (reference sequence). V lost 5 bases and J 2 bases, leaving 10 bases between the germline ends. This CDR3 is built from 13 residues.

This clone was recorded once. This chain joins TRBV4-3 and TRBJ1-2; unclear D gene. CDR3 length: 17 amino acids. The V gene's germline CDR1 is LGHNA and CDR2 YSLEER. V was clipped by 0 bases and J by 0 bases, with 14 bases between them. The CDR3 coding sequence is TGCGCCAGCAGCCAAGATCTTCCCGGGGAAGCTAACTATGGCTACACCTTC. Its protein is CASSQDLPGEANYGYTF.

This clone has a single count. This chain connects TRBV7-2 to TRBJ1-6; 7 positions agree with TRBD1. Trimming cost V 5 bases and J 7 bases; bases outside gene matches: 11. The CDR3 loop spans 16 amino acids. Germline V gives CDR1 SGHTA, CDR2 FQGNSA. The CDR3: CASSINPGTANSPLHF. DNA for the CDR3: TGTGCCAGCAGCATCAATCCCGGGACAGCAAATTCACCCCTCCACTTT.

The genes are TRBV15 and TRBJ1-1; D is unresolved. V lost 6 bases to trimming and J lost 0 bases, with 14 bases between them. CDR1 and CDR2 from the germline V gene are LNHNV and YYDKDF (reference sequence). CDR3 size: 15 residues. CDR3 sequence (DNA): TGTGCCACCAGGGGTGGGAGAGTCATGAACACTGAAGCTTTCTTT. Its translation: CATRGGRVMNTEAFF.

CDR3 loop: CASSLGTSKFF. The CDR3 region has the DNA TGCGCCAGCAGCTTAGGGACTAGCAAGTTCTTC. This chain links TRBV5-1 with TRBJ2-1, with 9 positions matching TRBD2. There are 11 residues in the CDR3. Trimming removed 2 bases from V and 14 bases from J; junction bases left unmatched: 2. Germline CDR1 is SGHRS and CDR2 is YFSETQ.